The rows below give T cell receptor beta chains drawn from one sample of a study of post-analysis software for immune sequencing data. TCRdb redid the calling of the PCR reads with MiXCR, one entry per CDR3 protein. The sample yields about 540,000 distinct CDR3 sequences, 30% to 40% seen once. What was sequenced was blood. The receptor source for this set is a girl aged 2-17 years with multiple sclerosis. The CDR3 runs from the conserved cysteine through the conserved F or W. D genes are given only for firm matches. Clone size is not always given. Where it is, it says once, few, many or a class for expanded clones.

j_gene | d_gene | abundance | v_gene | CDR3nt | CDR3aa
TRBJ1-2 | - | few | TRBV7-9 | TGTGCCAGCAGCTTAGAGAGGCCCCTCCACACCTTC | CASSLERPLHTF
TRBJ1-2 | TRBD1 | few | TRBV6-5 | TGTGCCAGCAGCCAGGGGGCTCGCGGCTACACCTTC | CASSQGARGYTF
TRBJ2-2 | - | - | TRBV5-1 | TGCGCCAGCAGCTTGAGCAGGGGATCGAGCGGGGAGCTGTTTTTT | CASSLSRGSSGELFF
TRBJ2-6 | - | many | TRBV29-1 | TGCAGCGTTGAAGATCTAGGCGCCAACGTCCTGACTTTC | CSVEDLGANVLTF
TRBJ1-2 | - | - | TRBV29-1 | TGCAGCGTCGAGGTCACTGTTGGTTACACCTTC | CSVEVTVGYTF
TRBJ2-3 | TRBD1 | - | TRBV7-9 | TGTGCCAGCAGCTTGAAGGGGGCAAGCACAGATACGCAGTATTTT | CASSLKGASTDTQYF
TRBJ2-3 | TRBD2 | - | TRBV20-1 | TGCAGTGCTAGATTTTCACGTCTAGCGGGGGCCGATACACAGTATTTT | CSARFSRLAGADTQYF
TRBJ2-1 | - | many | TRBV20-1 | TGCAGTGCAACCGGTGGGCGAGGTCGGAATGAGCAGTTCTTC | CSATGGRGRNEQFF
TRBJ2-4 | - | - | TRBV9 | TGTGCCAGCAGCGTAGGGGACAAAAACATTCAGTACTTC | CASSVGDKNIQYF
TRBJ2-5 | - | few | TRBV5-1 | TGCGCCAGCAGCGCTACCGCGAAGGGAGAGACCCAGTACTTC | CASSATAKGETQYF
TRBJ1-1 | - | - | TRBV6-6 | TGTGCCAGCGGGTGGGGGGCCACTGAAGCTTTCTTT | CASGWGATEAFF
TRBJ2-1 | - | - | TRBV7-9 | TGTGCCAGCAGCCCACCGGCTTCTGCAATCTCCTACAATGAGCAGTTCTTC | CASSPPASAISYNEQFF
TRBJ2-1 | - | few | TRBV5-1 | TGCGCCAGCAGTTCACGGCAGGGTTTCAACAATGAGCAGTTCTTC | CASSSRQGFNNEQFF
TRBJ1-1 | - | - | TRBV29-1 | TGCAGCGGTTCACAGGTCATGAACACTGAAGCTTTCTTT | CSGSQVMNTEAFF
TRBJ1-1 | - | - | TRBV7-9 | TGTGCCAGCATCACCGACAGATCTGAAGCTTTCTTT | CASITDRSEAFF
TRBJ2-7 | TRBD1 | - | TRBV10-3 | TGTGCCACCCGTCACCCGAGGACAGGGGACAACGAGCAGTACTTC | CATRHPRTGDNEQYF
TRBJ1-5 | - | few | TRBV6-6 | TGTGCCAGCAGTTACCGTAGTCAGCCCCAGCATTTT | CASSYRSQPQHF
TRBJ2-5 | - | many | TRBV29-1 | TGCAGCGTTGAAGATGCCGGGGGTGGGGAGACCCAGTACTTC | CSVEDAGGGETQYF
TRBJ2-3 | - | - | TRBV21-1 | TGTGCCAGCAGCAAAGATGAGAGGGACAGGTGCACAGATACGCAGTATTTT | CASSKDERDRCTDTQYF
TRBJ2-3 | - | - | TRBV24-1 | TGTACCACCAGTGTCGACGGGGTCACCACAGATACGCAGTATTTT | CTTSVDGVTTDTQYF
TRBJ2-1 | - | few | TRBV20-1 | TGCAGTGCTAGGAAGGGGACGACCCGAATGCAGTTCTTC | CSARKGTTRMQFF